Here is one T cell receptor (beta chain) with its context. No antigen is known for it. This specimen belongs to a study of cytotoxic CD8 clonotypes in ibrutinib-treated CLL. Study findings and constraints: T-cell clonality at baseline went above that of age-matched healthy donors and rose and fell with circulating CD8+ T-cell counts. Public clonotypes (which were uncommon) either contracted or remained stable on treatment.

Sequencing was performed with immunoSEQ multiplex PCR; in TCRdb, only in-frame clones are kept and a portion is missing. The sample lists over 95,000 clones; 58% were seen once. Germline CDR1 is SNHLY and CDR2 is FYNNEI. V gave up 7 bases and J gave up 1 base; unmatched junction bases: 6. The CDR3 covers 15 residues. The chain has TRBV2 and TRBJ1-1; 10 positions match TRBD1. The TCR was taken from a human donor with chronic lymphocytic leukemia. The sample here was PBMCs, taken after 24 months of ibrutinib treatment. In DNA form, the CDR3 reads TGTGCCAGCACGTGGGGGACAGGGGCGAACACTGAAGCTTTCTTT. Protein product: CASTWGTGANTEAFF.